Below are 17 T cell receptor beta chains sequenced from a single sample in a study of spatial heterogeneity in lung cancer. This sample's time point: sample taken at primary tumor resection. Sequencing of whole RNA from tumor, nontumor lung or frozen PBMC involved no sorting. TCRdb recomputed calls from the 5' RACE reads with MiXCR, one row per CDR3 protein. The sample carries some 8,000 distinct CDR3 sequences, roughly 5.9% recorded once. Source: PBMCs, taken at surgery. These receptors all come from a male donor with early-stage non-small cell lung cancer.

This clonotype was seen ten or more times. The V and J genes are TRBV12-5 and TRBJ1-1; the D gene is possibly TRBD1 (6 bases). Germline lookup yields CDR1 LGHNT and CDR2 FRNRAP. Trimming pared 5 bases from V and 0 bases from J, leaving 10 bases between. This CDR3 is 14 amino acids long. Here the CDR3 DNA reads TGTGCTAGTGGTAGGGACACGATGAACACTGAAGCTTTCTTT. It encodes CASGRDTMNTEAFF. Full variable domain (remainder filled in from reference TRBV12-5 and TRBJ1-1): DARVTQTPRHKVTEMGQEVTMRCQPILGHNTVFWYRQTMMQGLELLAYFRNRAPLDDSGMPKDRFSAEMPDATLATLKIQPSEPRDSAVYFCASGRDTMNTEAFFGQGTRLTVV.

This clonotype was seen many times. The chain carries TRBV6-2 or TRBV6-3 and TRBJ1-5; 8 nucleotides agree with TRBD1. The CDR3 contains 20 residues. V was clipped by 6 bases and J by 0 bases; unmatched bases: 19. Germline CDR1 MNHEY, CDR2 SVGEGT. The CDR3 loop reads CASSFTYTGQDLYSNQPQHF. The CDR3 DNA follows: TGTGCCAGCAGCTTTACTTATACGGGACAGGACTTGTATAGCAATCAGCCCCAGCATTTT.

This clonotype has just a few counts. The chain combines TRBV7-2 with TRBJ2-4; no reliable D call. The V gene lost 1 base and the J gene lost 0 bases, with 4 bases spanning the gap. From germline, CDR1 is SGHTA and CDR2 FQGNSA. There are 14 residues in the CDR3. CDR3 DNA: TGTGCCAGCAGCTTAGAGGGAGCCAAAAACATTCAGTACTTC. Protein product: CASSLEGAKNIQYF.

This clonotype was seen many times. The chain has TRBV27 and TRBJ2-7; D tentatively reads TRBD1 or TRBD2 (5 bases each). The CDR3 extends over 15 amino acids. The V gene's germline CDR1 is MNHEY and CDR2 SMNVEV (reference sequence). V shed 2 bases and J shed 2 bases, with 13 bases lying between them. The CDR3 DNA sequence: TGTGCCAGCAGTTTAATTTCGGGACGTCCCTACGAGCAGTACTTC. The encoded protein is CASSLISGRPYEQYF.

This clonotype is medium-sized within its sample. This chain links TRBV7-6 with TRBJ2-2; 13 bases line up with TRBD2. With V trimmed by 7 bases and J by 3 bases, 8 bases remained unmatched. This CDR3 spans 17 amino acids. Per germline, CDR1 SGHVS and CDR2 FNYEAQ. The CDR3 coding sequence is TGTGCCAGCATCACGGGACTAGCGGGACCCCACACCGGGGAGCTGTTTTTT. Translated: CASITGLAGPHTGELFF.

This clonotype was found many times. This chain uses TRBV7-9 with TRBJ2-3, with TRBD2 matching 10 bases. The trim removed 6 bases at V and 1 base at J, leaving 4 bases unmatched. The CDR3 covers 15 residues. Germline CDR1 SEHNR, CDR2 FQNEAQ (reference sequence). CDR3 loop: CASSFGLAGTDTQYF. In nucleotides, the CDR3 is TGTGCCAGCAGTTTCGGACTAGCGGGCACAGATACGCAGTATTTT.

This clonotype was found many times. The chain recombines TRBV28 with TRBJ2-7, with 10 bases fitting TRBD1. This CDR3 region has 15 residues. After removal of 5 bases from V and 5 bases from J, the junction contained 9 bases not matched to a gene. Per the germline V gene, CDR1 is MDHEN and CDR2 is SYDVKM. CDR3 protein: CASSPPGTGAHEQYF. CDR3 coding DNA: TGTGCCAGCAGTCCCCCCGGGACAGGGGCCCACGAGCAGTACTTC.

V and J are TRBV5-1 and TRBJ2-4, with TRBD1 matching 9 bases. The V segment lost 4 bases and the J segment 8 bases; nucleotides outside the gene matches: 10. This CDR3 has 15 amino acids. Germline V gene sequence: CDR1 SGHRS, CDR2 YFSETQ. The CDR3 loop reads CASSLEDRGVDIQYF. The CDR3 DNA follows: TGCGCCAGCAGCCTGGAGGACAGGGGTGTAGACATTCAGTACTTC.

This clonotype was detected ten times or more. The rearrangement uses TRBV6-5 and TRBJ1-2; D possibly corresponds to TRBD1 (6 bases). The germline CDR1 and CDR2 sequences are MNHEY and SVGAGI. The length of the CDR3 is 16 residues. V was trimmed by 5 bases and J by 0 bases, leaving 16 bases between them. CDR3 loop: CASSQAYRATNYGYTF. CDR3 in DNA: TGTGCCAGCAGTCAAGCCTACAGGGCTACTAACTATGGCTACACCTTC.

This clonotype was recorded many times. V and J are TRBV7-9 and TRBJ2-2, with D tentatively TRBD2 (5 bases). From germline, CDR1 is SEHNR and CDR2 FQNEAQ (reference sequence). V dropped 5 bases and J dropped 7 bases, with 14 bases sitting between them. This CDR3 is built from 14 residues. The CDR3 spells CASSPRGDFGELFF. As DNA, the CDR3 is TGTGCCAGCAGCCCCCGGGGAGACTTCGGGGAGCTGTTTTTT.

This clonotype was found many times. The chain uses TRBV18 and TRBJ2-2; D gene unclear. The CDR3 consists of 15 residues. The germline gives CDR1 KGHSH, CDR2 LQKENI. Trimming shortened V by 0 bases and J by 4 bases, and 9 bases separated the two germline ends. The CDR3 sequence: CASSPPRTPTGELFF. CDR3 bases: TGTGCCAGCTCACCACCGAGGACCCCCACCGGGGAGCTGTTTTTT. Based on the CDR3 plus reference TRBV18 and TRBJ2-2, the full variable domain is NAGVMQNPRHLVRRRGQEARLRCSPMKGHSHVYWYRQLPEEGLKFMVYLQKENIIDESGMPKERFSAEFPKEGPSILRIQQVVRGDSAAYFCASSPPRTPTGELFFGEGSRLTVL.

The table lists this clonotype with a few counts. This chain joins TRBV4-1 and TRBJ1-2; perhaps TRBD1 as D (5 bases). Trimming took off 0 bases at V and 1 base at J, with 21 bases between the two ends. Germline V gene data show CDR1 as MGHRA and CDR2 as YSYEKL. This CDR3 spans 19 amino acids. CDR3 sequence (DNA): TGCGCCAGCAGCCAAGATCTAATTATCGGGACCCCAAATAACTATGGCTACACCTTC. The encoded protein is CASSQDLIIGTPNNYGYTF.

This clonotype was observed at least ten times. This chain links TRBV5-4 with TRBJ2-2, with D tentatively TRBD2 (5 bases). The V end lost 7 bases, the J end lost 6 bases, and 13 bases lay between the germline ends. Germline CDR1 is SGHNT and CDR2 is YYREEE (reference sequence). This CDR3 contains 13 residues. This chain's CDR3 is CASHSLVPGELFF. DNA of the CDR3: TGTGCCAGCCACTCACTAGTGCCCGGGGAGCTGTTTTTT.

This clonotype was seen at least ten times. V gene TRBV6-6 combines with J gene TRBJ2-3; 9 bases agree with TRBD1. Losses at the gene ends were 4 bases for V and 0 bases for J; bases not matched to a gene: 2. The CDR3 sequence is 15 residues long. From germline, CDR1 is MNHNY and CDR2 SVGAGI (reference sequence). The CDR3 is CASSSGQGSTDTQYF. DNA of the CDR3: TGTGCCAGCAGTTCTGGACAGGGGAGCACAGATACGCAGTATTTT.

CDR3 bases: TGCAGTGCTCCCGGACTAGCGGGACTGTATGAGCAGTTCTTC. Translating it yields CSAPGLAGLYEQFF. The V gene is TRBV20-1, the J gene TRBJ2-1; 12 bases fit TRBD2. The CDR3 is 14 residues long. Germline lookup yields CDR1 DFQATT and CDR2 SNEGSKA (reference sequence). J gave up 8 bases and V 5 bases, and 7 bases lay outside the gene matches.

This clonotype was observed a few times. The V call is TRBV4-3, the J call TRBJ1-1; 8 bases line up with TRBD1. The CDR3 loop spans 13 amino acids. Germline V gene sequence: CDR1 LGHNA, CDR2 YSLEER. With V trimmed by 3 bases and J by 5 bases, 2 bases remained unmatched. In DNA form, the CDR3 reads TGCGCCAGCAGCCAGAGACAGGGGACTGAAGCTTTCTTT. It encodes CASSQRQGTEAFF.

This clonotype occurred many times. The chain employs TRBV11-2 and TRBJ1-1; D may be TRBD1 (6 bases). CDR3 length: 15 residues. Germline V gene data show CDR1 as SGHAT and CDR2 as FQNNGV. V lost 5 bases, J lost 6 bases, and 19 bases lay in between. In nucleotides, the CDR3 is TGTGCCAGCAGCCTGACGTGGACGAGGGGGGCTGAAGCTTTCTTT. This gives the protein CASSLTWTRGAEAFF.